This is a list of T cell receptor beta chains from one sample in a study of shared clonotypes between healthy human individuals. Sequenced by immunoSEQ multiplex PCR; TCRdb stores in-frame clones only, minus some. The sample carries about a million clones, about 70% recorded once. The source material was memory CD4+ T cells sorted from blood. Receptors were obtained from a man younger than 35 in good health. Both conserved end residues are part of each CDR3. A D gene is named only where the DNA matches it firmly. Not every row has a clone size; where given, it reads once, few, many or a size class.

J,D,length,size,V,DNA,CDR3
TRBJ2-7,TRBD2,14,many,TRBV6-5,TGTGCCAGCAAGGCCCAGGGAGGGTTTGGGGAGCAGTACTTC,CASKAQGGFGEQYF
TRBJ2-7,TRBD1,15,few,TRBV30,TGTGCCTGGAATAGACAGGGGTCAACTTCCTACGAGCAGTACTTC,CAWNRQGSTSYEQYF
TRBJ2-2,-,14,-,TRBV5-4,TGTGCCAGCAGTTACAGGGATCAGACCGGGGAGCTGTTTTTT,CASSYRDQTGELFF
TRBJ2-6,TRBD1,18,-,TRBV5-4,TGTGCCAGCAGCTTGGCAGGGGGTAGGGGCTCTGGGGCCAACGTCCTGACTTTC,CASSLAGGRGSGANVLTF
TRBJ2-1,-,15,-,TRBV10-1,TGCGCCAGCAGTGAGTTCCAGCGCCTCTACAATGAGCAGTTCTTC,CASSEFQRLYNEQFF
TRBJ2-7,TRBD1,12,-,TRBV28,TGTGCCACCCTGACAGGGCCCCACGAGCAGTACTTC,CATLTGPHEQYF
TRBJ2-7,-,15,few,TRBV5-1,TGCGCCAGCAGCTTTTTGCAAGGACAGACCTACGAGCAGTACTTC,CASSFLQGQTYEQYF
TRBJ2-3,-,15,many,TRBV18,TGTGCCAGCTCACCATGGGAATCTAGCACAGATACGCAGTATTTT,CASSPWESSTDTQYF
TRBJ1-5,TRBD1,18,-,TRBV9,TGTGCCAGCAGCGTTGGGGACAGGGGTGTGGGAGGGGGTCAGCCCCAGCATTTT,CASSVGDRGVGGGQPQHF
TRBJ2-2,TRBD1,15,-,TRBV5-1,TGCGCCAGCAGCCGGGGACAGGGAAGCACCGGGGAGCTGTTTTTT,CASSRGQGSTGELFF
TRBJ2-2,TRBD2,16,once,TRBV30,TGTGCCTGGAGTATCGGCGGGAGGACGAACACCGGGGAGCTGTTTTTT,CAWSIGGRTNTGELFF
TRBJ2-3,TRBD2,14,-,TRBV5-1,TGCGCCAGCAGTAGCGGGAACCCCACAGATACGCAGTATTTT,CASSSGNPTDTQYF
TRBJ1-6,TRBD1,14,-,TRBV11-2,TGTGCCAGCAGCCCTGGACAGGGGGAGAAACCCCTCCACTTT,CASSPGQGEKPLHF
TRBJ2-7,TRBD2,16,-,TRBV6-4,TGTGCCAGCAGTCGGGATAGCGGGAGCAATTTATACGAGCAGTACTTC,CASSRDSGSNLYEQYF
TRBJ1-5,-,16,once,TRBV5-5,TGTGCCAGCAGCTTGTTACAGACACTAAGCAATCAGCCCCAGCATTTT,CASSLLQTLSNQPQHF
TRBJ2-3,TRBD2,15,-,TRBV9,TGTGCCAGCAGCACAAACGGGAGGGAAACAGATACGCAGTATTTT,CASSTNGRETDTQYF
TRBJ1-5,-,18,-,TRBV21-1,TGTGCCAGCAGTCCTGACCCTGGGGGGTACTTTAGCAATCAGCCCCAGCATTTT,CASSPDPGGYFSNQPQHF
TRBJ2-3,TRBD2,17,-,TRBV4-1,TGCGCCAGCAGCCAATCTACTGGACTAGCGGGGGCGGATACGCAGTATTTT,CASSQSTGLAGADTQYF
TRBJ2-3,TRBD1,15,-,TRBV7-3,TGTGCCAGCAGCTTACTGGGACAGGGTTCAGATACGCAGTATTTT,CASSLLGQGSDTQYF
TRBJ1-5,-,13,-,TRBV6-1,TGTGCCAGCACTACGACAGGCAATCAGCCCCAGCATTTT,CASTTTGNQPQHF
TRBJ2-2,TRBD2,15,-,TRBV11-3,TGTGCCAGCAGCTTCGGCGGACTAGCGGCCGGGGAGCTGTTTTTT,CASSFGGLAAGELFF
TRBJ1-6,-,11,-,TRBV11-2,TGTGCCAGCAGGGACAATTCACCCCTCCACTTT,CASRDNSPLHF
TRBJ1-5,TRBD1,16,-,TRBV27,TGTGCCAGCAGTTTGACCGGGACAGGGGGCAGACAGCCCCAGCATTTT,CASSLTGTGGRQPQHF
TRBJ1-1,-,14,-,TRBV29-1,TGCAGCGTCCCGGACAGAGCCATGAACACTGAAGCTTTCTTT,CSVPDRAMNTEAFF
TRBJ1-2,-,12,-,TRBV19,TGTGCCAGTAGCGGCAGTAACTATGGCTACACCTTC,CASSGSNYGYTF
TRBJ1-1,TRBD1,14,-,TRBV19,TGTGCCAGTAGAGGACAGGGGGGAAACACTGAAGCTTTCTTT,CASRGQGGNTEAFF
TRBJ2-7,-,13,-,TRBV6-1,TGTGCCAGCAGTGAAGGCAGAGCCTACGAGCAGTACTTC,CASSEGRAYEQYF
TRBJ1-2,-,14,-,TRBV9,TGTGCCAGCAGCGCTTCGATGGGGAGCTATGGCTACACCTTC,CASSASMGSYGYTF
TRBJ2-2,-,13,-,TRBV11-3,TGTGCCAGCAGCTTAGAAAGCACCGGGGAGCTGTTTTTT,CASSLESTGELFF
TRBJ1-2,-,15,-,TRBV27,TGTGCCAGCAGCCCCTCCGGAATTCCGAACTATGGCTACACCTTC,CASSPSGIPNYGYTF
TRBJ1-1,TRBD1,16,many,TRBV7-9,TGTGCCAGCAGCTTAGCCGTAAAACAGGGGCAGGCTGAAGCTTTCTTT,CASSLAVKQGQAEAFF
TRBJ2-1,-,10,-,TRBV20-1,TGCAGTGCTAGGAGGGTGGAGCAGTTCTTC,CSARRVEQFF
TRBJ1-2,TRBD1,14,-,TRBV5-4,TGTGCCAGCAGCTCAGAGGGGACAGGGTATGGCTACACCTTC,CASSSEGTGYGYTF
TRBJ2-2,-,16,-,TRBV6-1,TGTGCCAGCAGTGAATTTCACTTGGGTATGGCCGGGGAGCTGTTTTTT,CASSEFHLGMAGELFF
TRBJ2-3,-,13,once,TRBV30,TGTGCCTGGAGTATGCGTAGCACAGATACGCAGTATTTT,CAWSMRSTDTQYF
TRBJ1-2,-,14,-,TRBV11-1,TGTGCCACCGAGCTTCAGAGAACGGGGGGAGGCTACACCTTC,CATELQRTGGGYTF